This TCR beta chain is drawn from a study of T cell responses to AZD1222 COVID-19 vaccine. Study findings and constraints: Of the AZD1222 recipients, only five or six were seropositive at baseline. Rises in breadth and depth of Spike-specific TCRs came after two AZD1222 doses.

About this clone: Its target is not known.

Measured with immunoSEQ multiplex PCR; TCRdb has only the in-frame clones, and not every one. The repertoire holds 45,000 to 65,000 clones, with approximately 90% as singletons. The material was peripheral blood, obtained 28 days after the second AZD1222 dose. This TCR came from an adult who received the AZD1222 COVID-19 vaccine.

CDR3 loop: CASSRQKPEAFF. The CDR3, as DNA: TGTGCCAGCAGTCGACAGAAACCTGAAGCTTTCTTT. This chain links TRBV12-3 or TRBV12-4 with TRBJ1-1; TRBD1 might be the D (5 bases). V gave up 5 bases and J gave up 6 bases, with 10 bases separating them. The CDR3 runs 12 residues.